Given below is one TCR beta chain in context. No cognate antigen has been identified for it. There are no base qualities to consult, and no much larger clone falls within one base. CDR1 and CDR2, per the germline V gene, are SGDLS and YYNGEE. The CDR3 holds 14 amino acids from the cysteine to the phenylalanine. Only the CDR3 part of the read is kept: 42 bases, read in frame from the first base. Trimming removed 0 bases from V and 5 bases from J; the gene matches leave 5 bases unexplained. This sample was taken from a study of blood T cell repertoires in COVID-19 (dated by TCRdb to 2020 to 2021). Turning to the overall study: Collaborator samples came from the United States, Italy and Spain and covered acute and convalescent phases of COVID-19. The prospective study material was composed of cDNA or gDNA derived from T cells, B-cell-depleted T cells, or PBMCs. Subjects who had been exposed to COVID-19, were actively infected with it, or had recovered from it provided the deeply sampled blood TCRbeta repertoires that made up the dataset. The repertoires were made available in a free public database intended to serve as a resource for research on the immune response to SARS-CoV-2. Samples came from the ongoing ImmuneRACE study (first 160 participants) plus 1,254 subjects from 6 global collaborators. A de-identified subject ID, COVID-19 status, age in years and sex were almost always included in the sample metadata. Where available, HLA class I and class II types were taken from metadata supplied by the sample provider and were not determined by assay-based typing. The paper's findings and limits, for the study overall: The quantity of clinical and demographic metadata differed by source and by participant and was supplied without curation.

TCRbeta CDR3 regions were amplified from genomic DNA using the immunoSEQ Assay, a bias-controlled multiplex PCR. The original methods were these. Nucleated cell counts per sample were estimated from amplification of reference gene primers within the assay. To quantify the absolute abundance of each unique TCRbeta CDR3 rearrangement, sequence reads were collapsed and filtered. For each sample, productive Simpson clonality was calculated by taking the square root of Simpson's diversity index across productive rearrangements. TCRdb obtained this table from immuneACCESS and retained in-frame rearrangements with V and J assigned. These tables miss some clones; where compared with another copy, unresolved V genes account for less than half of the shortfall, and the remainder is unexplained. Clone size and V and J calls were adopted from that table, with D and trimming inferred from the DNA. For this sample the table gives 150,000 to 200,000 clones, of which less than 85% were detected only once. The top ten clonotypes cover 13% of the sample.

Samples from volunteer blood donors who had recovered from COVID-19 were contributed by a second Seattle source. Whole blood was collected in K2EDTA tubes by collaborating institutions according to the institutions' own protocols. For TCRbeta analysis, collaborators shipped samples as frozen whole blood, isolated PBMCs, or DNA extracted from either of those sample types. The sequence was obtained from a man over 45 who had recovered from COVID-19. This chain joins TRBV9 to TRBJ2-7, and 7 bases in between align with TRBD1. Input material: peripheral blood. Read as DNA, the sequence is TGTGCCAGCAGCGTAGGGGTAGGGGGCAACGAGCAGTACTTC. Its translation reads: CASSVGVGGNEQYF.